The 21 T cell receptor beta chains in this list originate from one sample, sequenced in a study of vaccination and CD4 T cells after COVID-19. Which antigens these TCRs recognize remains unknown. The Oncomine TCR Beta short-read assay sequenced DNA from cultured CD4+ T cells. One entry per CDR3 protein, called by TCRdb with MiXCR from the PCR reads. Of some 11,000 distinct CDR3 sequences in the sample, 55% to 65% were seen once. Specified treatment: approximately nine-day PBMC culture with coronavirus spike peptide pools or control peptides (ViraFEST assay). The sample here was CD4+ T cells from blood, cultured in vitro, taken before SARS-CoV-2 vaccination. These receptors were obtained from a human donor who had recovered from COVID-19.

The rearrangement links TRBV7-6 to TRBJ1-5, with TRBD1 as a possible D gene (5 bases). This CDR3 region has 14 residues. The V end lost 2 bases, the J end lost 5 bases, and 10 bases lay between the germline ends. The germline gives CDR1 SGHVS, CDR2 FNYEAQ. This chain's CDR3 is CASSLQGAHQPQHF. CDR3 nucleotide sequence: TGTGCCAGCAGCTTACAAGGGGCACATCAGCCCCAGCATTTT.

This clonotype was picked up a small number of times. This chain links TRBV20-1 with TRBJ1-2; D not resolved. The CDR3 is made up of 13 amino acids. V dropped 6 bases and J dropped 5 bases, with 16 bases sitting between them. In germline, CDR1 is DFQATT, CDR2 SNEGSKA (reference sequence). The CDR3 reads CSAGNGPLYGYTF. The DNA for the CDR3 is TGCAGTGCCGGGAACGGGCCTCTTTATGGCTACACCTTC.

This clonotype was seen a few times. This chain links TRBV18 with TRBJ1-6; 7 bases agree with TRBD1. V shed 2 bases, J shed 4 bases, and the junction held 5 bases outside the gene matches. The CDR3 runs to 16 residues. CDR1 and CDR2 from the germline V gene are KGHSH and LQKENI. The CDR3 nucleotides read TGTGCCAGCTCACCAGTGGGACAGCAATATAATTCACCCCTCCACTTT. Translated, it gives CASSPVGQQYNSPLHF.

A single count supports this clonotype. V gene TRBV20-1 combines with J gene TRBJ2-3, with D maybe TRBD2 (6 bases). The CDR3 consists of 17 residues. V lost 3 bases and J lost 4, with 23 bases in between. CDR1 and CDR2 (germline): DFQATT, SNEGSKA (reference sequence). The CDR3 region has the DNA TGCAGTGCTAGCTATCCCACTAGGGACTTACAGGCAGATACGCAGTATTTT. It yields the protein CSASYPTRDLQADTQYF.

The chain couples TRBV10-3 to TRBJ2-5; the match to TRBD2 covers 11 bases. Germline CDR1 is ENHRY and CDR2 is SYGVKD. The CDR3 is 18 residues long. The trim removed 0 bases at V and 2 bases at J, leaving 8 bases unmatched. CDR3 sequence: CAISESTSGGLDQETQYF. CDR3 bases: TGTGCCATCAGTGAGTCAACTAGCGGGGGTTTAGATCAAGAGACCCAGTACTTC.

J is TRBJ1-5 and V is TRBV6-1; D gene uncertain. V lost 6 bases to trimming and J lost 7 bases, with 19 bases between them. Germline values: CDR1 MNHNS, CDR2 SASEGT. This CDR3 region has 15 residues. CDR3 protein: CASSRQTNVGQPQHF. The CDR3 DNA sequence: TGTGCCAGCAGCAGACAAACCAATGTGGGGCAGCCCCAGCATTTT.

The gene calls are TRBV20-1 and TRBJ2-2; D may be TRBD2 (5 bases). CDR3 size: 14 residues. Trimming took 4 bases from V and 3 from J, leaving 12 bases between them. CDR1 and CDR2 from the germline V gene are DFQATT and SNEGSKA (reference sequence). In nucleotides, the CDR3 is TGCAGTGCTAAGGAGCGGTTGGACACCGGGGAGCTGTTTTTT. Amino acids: CSAKERLDTGELFF.

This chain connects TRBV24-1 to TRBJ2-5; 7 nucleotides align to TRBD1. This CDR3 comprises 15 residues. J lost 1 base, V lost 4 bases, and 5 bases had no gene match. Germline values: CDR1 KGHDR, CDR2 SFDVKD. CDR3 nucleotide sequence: TGTGCCACCAGTGAAAAAGGGACAGCCCAAGAGACCCAGTACTTC. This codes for CATSEKGTAQETQYF.

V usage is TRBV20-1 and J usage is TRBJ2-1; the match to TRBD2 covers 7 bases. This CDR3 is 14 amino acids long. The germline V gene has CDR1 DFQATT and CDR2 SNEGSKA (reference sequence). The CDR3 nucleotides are TGCAGCCACTGGGGGGGGATTGGCCAAAATGAGCAGTTCTTC. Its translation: CSHWGGIGQNEQFF.

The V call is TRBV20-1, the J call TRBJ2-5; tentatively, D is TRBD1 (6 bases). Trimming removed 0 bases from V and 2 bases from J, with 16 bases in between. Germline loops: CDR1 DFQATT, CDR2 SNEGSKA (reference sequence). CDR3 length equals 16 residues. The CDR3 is CSARDGLQGKQETQYF. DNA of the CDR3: TGCAGTGCTAGAGATGGATTACAGGGAAAGCAAGAGACCCAGTACTTC.

The CDR3 DNA reads TGTGCCAGTAGTCAGAACCCGGGACAGGGCTCCATAGAGCAGTACTTC. This codes for CASSQNPGQGSIEQYF. V usage is TRBV19 and J usage is TRBJ2-7, with 9 positions matching TRBD1. Germline-derived CDR1 and CDR2 are LNHDA and SQIVND (reference sequence). CDR3 length: 16 residues. With V trimmed by 5 bases and J by 7 bases, 15 bases remained unmatched. The whole variable domain, remainder taken from reference TRBV19 and TRBJ2-7, is DGGITQSPKYLFRKEGQNVTLSCEQNLNHDAMYWYRQDPGQGLRLIYYSQIVNDFQKGDIAEGYSVSREKKESFPLTVTSAQKNPTAFYLCASSQNPGQGSIEQYFGPGTRLTVT.

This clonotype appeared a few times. The DNA for the CDR3 is TGCAGTGCCCCCCGTCGGGAGACCCAGTACTTC. It yields the protein CSAPRRETQYF. This chain uses TRBV20-1 with TRBJ2-5; D uncertain. V lost 6 bases and J 5 bases, leaving 10 bases between the germline ends. This CDR3 region has 11 residues. The germline gives CDR1 DFQATT, CDR2 SNEGSKA (reference sequence).

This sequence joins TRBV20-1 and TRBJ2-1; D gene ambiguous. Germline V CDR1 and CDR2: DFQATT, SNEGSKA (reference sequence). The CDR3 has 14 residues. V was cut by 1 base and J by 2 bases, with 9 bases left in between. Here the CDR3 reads CSARGYLAYNEQFF. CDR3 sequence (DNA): TGCAGTGCTAGAGGATATCTTGCCTACAATGAGCAGTTCTTC.

The CDR3 reads CASSLHRGQNGYTF. The CDR3 region has the DNA TGTGCCAGCAGCTTACACAGGGGGCAAAATGGCTACACCTTC. This chain joins TRBV7-2 and TRBJ1-2; 9 nucleotides line up with TRBD1. Germline V lookup: CDR1 SGHTA, CDR2 FQGNSA. V gave up 2 bases and J gave up 6 bases; unmatched junction bases: 4. The CDR3 sequence is 14 residues long.

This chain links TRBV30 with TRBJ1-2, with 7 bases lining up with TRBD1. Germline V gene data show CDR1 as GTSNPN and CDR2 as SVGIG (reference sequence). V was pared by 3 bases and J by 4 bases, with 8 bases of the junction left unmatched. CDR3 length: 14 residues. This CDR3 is CAWRRGPILYGYTF. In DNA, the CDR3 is TGTGCCTGGAGAAGGGGGCCGATTCTCTATGGCTACACCTTC. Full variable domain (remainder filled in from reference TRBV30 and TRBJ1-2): SQTIHQWPATLVQPVGSPLSLECTVEGTSNPNLYWYRQAAGRGLQLLFYSVGIGQISSEVPQNLSASRPQDRQFILSSKKLLLSDSGFYLCAWRRGPILYGYTFGSGTRLTVV.

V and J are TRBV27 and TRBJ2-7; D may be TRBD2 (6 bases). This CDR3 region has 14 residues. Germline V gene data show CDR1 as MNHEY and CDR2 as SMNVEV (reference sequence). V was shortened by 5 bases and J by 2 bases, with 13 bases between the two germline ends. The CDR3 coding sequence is TGTGCCAGCAGTCTTCGACTAGTCGCCTACGAGCAGTACTTC. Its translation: CASSLRLVAYEQYF.

This chain's CDR3 is CASSSTAISGANVLTF. The CDR3 bases are TGTGCCAGTAGTTCGACGGCAATCTCTGGGGCCAACGTCCTGACTTTC. The genes are TRBV19 and TRBJ2-6; D unclear. CDR1 is LNHDA, CDR2 SQIVND, per germline (reference sequence). The CDR3 sequence is 16 residues long. V shed 5 bases and J shed 0 bases, with 11 bases lying between them.

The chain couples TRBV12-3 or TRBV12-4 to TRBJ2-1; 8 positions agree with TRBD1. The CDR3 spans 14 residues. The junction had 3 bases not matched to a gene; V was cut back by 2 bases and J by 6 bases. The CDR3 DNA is TGTGCCAGCAGTTTACAGGGGGCCTTCAATGAGCAGTTCTTC. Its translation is CASSLQGAFNEQFF.

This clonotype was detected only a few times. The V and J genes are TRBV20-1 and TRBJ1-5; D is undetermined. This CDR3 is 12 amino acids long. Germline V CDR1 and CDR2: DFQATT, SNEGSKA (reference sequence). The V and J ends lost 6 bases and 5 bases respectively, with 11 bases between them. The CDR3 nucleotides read TGCAGTGCCGGTCGGGCGGATCAGCCCCAGCATTTT. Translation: CSAGRADQPQHF.

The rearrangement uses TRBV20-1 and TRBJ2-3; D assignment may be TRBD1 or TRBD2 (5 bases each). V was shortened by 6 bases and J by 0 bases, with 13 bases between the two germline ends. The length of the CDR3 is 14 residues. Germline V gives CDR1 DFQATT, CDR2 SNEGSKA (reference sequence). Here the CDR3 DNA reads TGCAGTGCCCGCTGGGACCATAGCACAGATACGCAGTATTTT. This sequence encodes CSARWDHSTDTQYF.

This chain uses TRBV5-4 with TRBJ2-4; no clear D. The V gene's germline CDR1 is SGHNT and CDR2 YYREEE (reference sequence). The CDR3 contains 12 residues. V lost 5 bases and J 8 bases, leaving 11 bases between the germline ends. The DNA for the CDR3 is TGTGCCAGCAGTTACCTTGGGGACATTCAGTACTTC. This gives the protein CASSYLGDIQYF.